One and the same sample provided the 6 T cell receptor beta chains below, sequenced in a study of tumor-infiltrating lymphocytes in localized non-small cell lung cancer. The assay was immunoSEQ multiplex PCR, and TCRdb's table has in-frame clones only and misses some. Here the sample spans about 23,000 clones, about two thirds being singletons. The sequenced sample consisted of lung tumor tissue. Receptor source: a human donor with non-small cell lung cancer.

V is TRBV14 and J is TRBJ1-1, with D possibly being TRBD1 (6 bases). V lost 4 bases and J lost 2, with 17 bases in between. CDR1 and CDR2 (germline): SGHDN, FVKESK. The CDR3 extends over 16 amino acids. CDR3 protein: CASSRQTGILNTEAFF. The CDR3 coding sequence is TGTGCCAGCAGCCGCCAGACAGGCATTTTAAACACTGAAGCTTTCTTT.

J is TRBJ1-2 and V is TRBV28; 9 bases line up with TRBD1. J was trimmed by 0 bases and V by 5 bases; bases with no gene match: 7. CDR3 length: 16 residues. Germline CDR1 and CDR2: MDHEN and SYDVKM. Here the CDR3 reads CASSETGQGSNYGYTF. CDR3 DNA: TGTGCCAGCAGTGAAACGGGACAGGGATCTAACTATGGCTACACCTTC.

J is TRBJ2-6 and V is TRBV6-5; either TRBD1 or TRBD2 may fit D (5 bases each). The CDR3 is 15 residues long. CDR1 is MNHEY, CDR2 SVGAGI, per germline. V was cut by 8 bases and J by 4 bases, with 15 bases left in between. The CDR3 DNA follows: TGTGCCAGCCGCTCTTCGGGGACCGGGGCCAACGTCCTGACTTTC. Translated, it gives CASRSSGTGANVLTF.

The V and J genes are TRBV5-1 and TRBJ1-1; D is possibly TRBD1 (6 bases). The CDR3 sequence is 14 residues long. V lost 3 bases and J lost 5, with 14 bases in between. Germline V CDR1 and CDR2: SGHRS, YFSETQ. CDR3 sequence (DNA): TGCGCCAGCAGCTCTGAGGGGGTTTGGACTGAAGCTTTCTTT. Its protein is CASSSEGVWTEAFF.

The CDR3 DNA sequence: TGTGCCAGTAGTATCGGCCTAGGAGACACTGAGCAGTTCTTC. It yields the protein CASSIGLGDTEQFF. The chain joins TRBV19 to TRBJ2-1; D gene unclear. Trimming shortened V by 3 bases and J by 9 bases, and 15 bases separated the two germline ends. The CDR3 runs to 14 residues. Per germline, CDR1 LNHDA and CDR2 SQIVND (reference sequence).

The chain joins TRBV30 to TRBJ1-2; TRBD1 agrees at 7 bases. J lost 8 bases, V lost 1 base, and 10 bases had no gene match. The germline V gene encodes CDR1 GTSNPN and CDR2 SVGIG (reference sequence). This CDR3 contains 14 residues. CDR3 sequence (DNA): TGTGCCTGGAGTGAGGGACAGCCAGCCATCGGCTACACCTTC. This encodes CAWSEGQPAIGYTF.